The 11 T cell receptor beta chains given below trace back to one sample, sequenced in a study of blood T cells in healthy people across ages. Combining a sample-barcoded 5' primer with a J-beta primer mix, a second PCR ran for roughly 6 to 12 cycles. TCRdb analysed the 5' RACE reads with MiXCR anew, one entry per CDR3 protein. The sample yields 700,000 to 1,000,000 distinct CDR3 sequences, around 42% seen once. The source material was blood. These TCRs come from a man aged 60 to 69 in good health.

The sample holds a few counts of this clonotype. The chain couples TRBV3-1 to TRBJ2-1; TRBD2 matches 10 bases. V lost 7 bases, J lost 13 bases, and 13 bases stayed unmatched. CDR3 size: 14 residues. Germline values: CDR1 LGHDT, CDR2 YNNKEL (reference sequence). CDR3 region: CASTQETSGRNQFF. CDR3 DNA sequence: TGTGCCAGCACCCAGGAGACTAGCGGGCGAAACCAGTTCTTC.

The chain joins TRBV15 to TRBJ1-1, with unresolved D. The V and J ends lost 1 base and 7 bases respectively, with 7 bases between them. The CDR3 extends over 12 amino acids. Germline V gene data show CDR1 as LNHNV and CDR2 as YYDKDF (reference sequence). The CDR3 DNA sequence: TGTGCCACCAGCAGAGCCGAGGGTGAAGCTTTCTTT. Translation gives CATSRAEGEAFF.

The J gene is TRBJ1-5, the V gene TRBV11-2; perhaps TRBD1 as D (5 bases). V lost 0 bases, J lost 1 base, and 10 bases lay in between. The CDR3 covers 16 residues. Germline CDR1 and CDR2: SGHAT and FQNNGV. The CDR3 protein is CASSLEAGMSNQPQHF. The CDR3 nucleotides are TGTGCCAGCAGCTTAGAGGCAGGGATGAGCAATCAGCCCCAGCATTTT.

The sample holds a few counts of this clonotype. CDR3 sequence (DNA): TGTGCCAGCAGCGCCCGGGACACCCCGCCCAGGGATACGCAGTATTTT. Its protein is CASSARDTPPRDTQYF. The chain joins TRBV9 to TRBJ2-3; a possible D gene is TRBD1 (6 bases). Germline V gives CDR1 SGDLS, CDR2 YYNGEE. The V end lost 3 bases, the J end lost 6 bases, and 20 bases lay between the germline ends. The CDR3 consists of 16 residues.

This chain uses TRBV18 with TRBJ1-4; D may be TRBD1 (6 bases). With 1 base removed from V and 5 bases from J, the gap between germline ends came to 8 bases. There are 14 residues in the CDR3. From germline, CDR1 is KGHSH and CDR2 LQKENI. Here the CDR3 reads CASSPRTENEKLFF. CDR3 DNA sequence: TGTGCCAGCTCACCACGGACAGAAAATGAAAAACTGTTTTTT.

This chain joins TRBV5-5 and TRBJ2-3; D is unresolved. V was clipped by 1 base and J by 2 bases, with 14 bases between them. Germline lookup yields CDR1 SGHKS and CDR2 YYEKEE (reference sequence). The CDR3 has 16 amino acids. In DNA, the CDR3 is TGTGCCAGCAGCTTGTCCTACAGACCTTCCACAGATACGCAGTATTTT. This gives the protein CASSLSYRPSTDTQYF.

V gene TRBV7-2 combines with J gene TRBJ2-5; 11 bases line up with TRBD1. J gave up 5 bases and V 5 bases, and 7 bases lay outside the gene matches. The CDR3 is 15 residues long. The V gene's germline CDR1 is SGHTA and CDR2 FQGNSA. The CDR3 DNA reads TGTGCCAGCAGCCGCCGTCGGACAGGGGGCGAGACCCAGTACTTC. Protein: CASSRRRTGGETQYF.

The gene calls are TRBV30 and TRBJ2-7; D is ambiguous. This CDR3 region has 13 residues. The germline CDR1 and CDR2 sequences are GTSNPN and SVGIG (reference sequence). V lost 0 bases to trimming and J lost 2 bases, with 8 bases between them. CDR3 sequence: CAWSVDAPYEQYF. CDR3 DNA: TGTGCCTGGAGTGTAGACGCGCCCTACGAGCAGTACTTC.

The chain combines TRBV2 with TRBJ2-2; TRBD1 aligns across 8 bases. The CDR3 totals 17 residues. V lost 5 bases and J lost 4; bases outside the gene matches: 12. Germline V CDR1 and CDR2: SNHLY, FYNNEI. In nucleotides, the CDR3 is TGTGCCAGCAGTCTATGGGGGGTACAGGGGGGCACCGGGGAGCTGTTTTTT. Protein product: CASSLWGVQGGTGELFF.

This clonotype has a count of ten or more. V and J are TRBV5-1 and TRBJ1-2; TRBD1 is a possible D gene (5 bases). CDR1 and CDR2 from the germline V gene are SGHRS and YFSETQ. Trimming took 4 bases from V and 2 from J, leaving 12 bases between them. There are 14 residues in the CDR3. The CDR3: CASSPGQTNYGYTF. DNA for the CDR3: TGCGCCAGCAGCCCGGGGCAGACGAACTATGGCTACACCTTC. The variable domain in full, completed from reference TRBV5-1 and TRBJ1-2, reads KAGVTQTPRYLIKTRGQQVTLSCSPISGHRSVSWYQQTPGQGLQFLFEYFSETQRNKGNFPGRFSGRQFSNSRSEMNVSTLELGDSALYLCASSPGQTNYGYTFGSGTRLTVV.

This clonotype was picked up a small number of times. The CDR3 sequence: CASSQQGDQPQHF. CDR3 nucleotides: TGTGCCAGCAGCCAACAGGGGGATCAGCCCCAGCATTTT. The V call is TRBV7-8, the J call TRBJ1-5; TRBD1 matches at 8 bases. J was trimmed by 5 bases and V by 5 bases; bases with no gene match: 2. Germline V gives CDR1 SGHVS, CDR2 FQNEAQ. The CDR3 extends over 13 amino acids.